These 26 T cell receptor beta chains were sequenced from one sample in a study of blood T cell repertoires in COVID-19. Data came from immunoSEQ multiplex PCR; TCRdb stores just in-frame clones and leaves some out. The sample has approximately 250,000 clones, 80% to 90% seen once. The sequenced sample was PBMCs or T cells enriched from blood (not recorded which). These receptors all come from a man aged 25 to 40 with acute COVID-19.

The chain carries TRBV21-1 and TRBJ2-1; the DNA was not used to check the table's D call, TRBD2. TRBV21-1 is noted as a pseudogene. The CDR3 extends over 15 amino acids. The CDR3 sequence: CASSGRGEGGNEQFF. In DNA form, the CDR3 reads TGTGCCAGCAGCGGTCGTGGAGAGGGGGGGAATGAGCAGTTCTTC.

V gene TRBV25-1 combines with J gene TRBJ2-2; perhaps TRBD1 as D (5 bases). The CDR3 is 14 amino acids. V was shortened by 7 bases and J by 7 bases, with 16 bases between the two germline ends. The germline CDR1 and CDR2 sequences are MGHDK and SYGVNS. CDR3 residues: CASTRGSVFGELFF. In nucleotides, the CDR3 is TGTGCCAGCACAAGGGGCTCCGTTTTCGGGGAGCTGTTTTTT.

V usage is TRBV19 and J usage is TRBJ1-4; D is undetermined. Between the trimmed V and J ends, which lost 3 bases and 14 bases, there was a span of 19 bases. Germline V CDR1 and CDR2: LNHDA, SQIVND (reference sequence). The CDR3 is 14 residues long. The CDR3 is CASSIQGWGVGLFF. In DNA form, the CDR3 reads TGTGCCAGTAGTATCCAAGGATGGGGAGTCGGGCTGTTTTTT.

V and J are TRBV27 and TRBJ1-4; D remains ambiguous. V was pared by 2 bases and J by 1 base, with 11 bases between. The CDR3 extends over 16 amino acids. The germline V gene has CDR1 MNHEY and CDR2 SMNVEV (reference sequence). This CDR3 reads CASSLTAGGTNEKLFF. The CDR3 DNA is TGTGCCAGCAGTTTAACGGCAGGAGGAACTAATGAAAAACTGTTTTTT.

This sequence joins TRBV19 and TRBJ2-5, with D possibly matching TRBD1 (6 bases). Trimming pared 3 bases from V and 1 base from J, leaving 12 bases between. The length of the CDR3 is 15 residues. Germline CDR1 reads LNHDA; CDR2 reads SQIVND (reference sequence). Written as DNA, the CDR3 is TGTGCCAGTAGTATCGGGACATCATCCCAAGAGACCCAGTACTTC. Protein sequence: CASSIGTSSQETQYF. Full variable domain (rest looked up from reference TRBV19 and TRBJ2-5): DGGITQSPKYLFRKEGQNVTLSCEQNLNHDAMYWYRQDPGQGLRLIYYSQIVNDFQKGDIAEGYSVSREKKESFPLTVTSAQKNPTAFYLCASSIGTSSQETQYFGPGTRLLVL.

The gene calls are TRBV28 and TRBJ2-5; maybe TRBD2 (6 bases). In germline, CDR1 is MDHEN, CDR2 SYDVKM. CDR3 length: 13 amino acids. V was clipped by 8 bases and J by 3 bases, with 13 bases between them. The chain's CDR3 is CASRGWGEETQYF. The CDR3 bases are TGTGCCAGCCGGGGGTGGGGAGAAGAGACCCAGTACTTC.

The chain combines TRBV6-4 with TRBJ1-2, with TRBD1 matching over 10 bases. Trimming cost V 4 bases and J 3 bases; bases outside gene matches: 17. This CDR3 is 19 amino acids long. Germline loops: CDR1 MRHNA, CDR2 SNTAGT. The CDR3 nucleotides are TGTGCCAGCAGTGCCTCAATGAGGACAGGGGGAACCGTTCACTATGGCTACACCTTC. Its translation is CASSASMRTGGTVHYGYTF.

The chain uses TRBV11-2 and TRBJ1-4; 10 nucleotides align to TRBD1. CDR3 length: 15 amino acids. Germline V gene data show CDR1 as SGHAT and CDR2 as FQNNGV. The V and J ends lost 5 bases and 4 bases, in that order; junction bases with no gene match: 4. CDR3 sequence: CASSQRDRGNEKLFF. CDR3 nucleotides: TGTGCCAGCAGCCAGCGGGACAGGGGTAATGAAAAACTGTTTTTT.

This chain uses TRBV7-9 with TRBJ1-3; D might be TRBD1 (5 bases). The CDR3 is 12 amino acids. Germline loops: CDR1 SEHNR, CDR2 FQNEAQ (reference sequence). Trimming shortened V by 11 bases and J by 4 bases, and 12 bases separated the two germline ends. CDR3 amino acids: CAYKGAGNTIYF. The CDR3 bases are TGTGCCTACAAAGGGGCAGGAAACACCATATATTTT.

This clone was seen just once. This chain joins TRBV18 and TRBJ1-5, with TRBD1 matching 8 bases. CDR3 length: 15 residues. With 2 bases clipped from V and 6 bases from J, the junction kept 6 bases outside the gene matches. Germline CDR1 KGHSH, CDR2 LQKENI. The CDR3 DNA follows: TGTGCCAGCTCACCAGCCCACAGGGGGGCTCAGCCCCAGCATTTT. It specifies CASSPAHRGAQPQHF.

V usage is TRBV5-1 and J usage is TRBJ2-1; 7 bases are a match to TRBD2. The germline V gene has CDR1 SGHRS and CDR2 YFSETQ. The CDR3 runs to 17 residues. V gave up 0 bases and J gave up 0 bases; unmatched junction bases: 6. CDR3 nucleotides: TGCGCCAGCAGCTTGGCAGGGCGCGGGAGCTCCTACAATGAGCAGTTCTTC. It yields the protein CASSLAGRGSSYNEQFF.

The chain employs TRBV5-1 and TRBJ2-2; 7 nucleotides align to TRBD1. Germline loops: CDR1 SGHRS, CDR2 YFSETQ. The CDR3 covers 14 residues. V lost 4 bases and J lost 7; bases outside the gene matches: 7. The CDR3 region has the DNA TGCGCCAGCAGCACGGAACAGGGGATCGGGGAGCTGTTTTTT. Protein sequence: CASSTEQGIGELFF.

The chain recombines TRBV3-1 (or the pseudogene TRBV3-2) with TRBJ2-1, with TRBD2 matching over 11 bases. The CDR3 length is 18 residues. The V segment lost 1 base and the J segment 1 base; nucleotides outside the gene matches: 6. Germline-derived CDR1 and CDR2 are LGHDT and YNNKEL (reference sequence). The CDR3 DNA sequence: TGTGCCAGCAGCCAAGCAGAGACTAGCGGGGTATCCTACAATGAGCAGTTCTTC. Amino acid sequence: CASSQAETSGVSYNEQFF.

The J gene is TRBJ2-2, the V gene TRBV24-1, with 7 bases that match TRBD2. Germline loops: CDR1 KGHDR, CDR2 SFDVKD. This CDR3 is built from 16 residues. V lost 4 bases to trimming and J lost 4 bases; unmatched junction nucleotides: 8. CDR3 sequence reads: CATSDPGRGGTGELFF. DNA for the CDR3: TGTGCCACCAGTGACCCGGGGAGGGGAGGCACCGGGGAGCTGTTTTTT.

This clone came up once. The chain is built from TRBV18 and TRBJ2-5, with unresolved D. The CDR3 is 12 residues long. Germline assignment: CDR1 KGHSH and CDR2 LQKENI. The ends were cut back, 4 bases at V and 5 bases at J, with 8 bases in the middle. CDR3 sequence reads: CASSLQAETQYF. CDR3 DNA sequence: TGTGCCAGCTCACTTCAAGCGGAGACCCAGTACTTC.

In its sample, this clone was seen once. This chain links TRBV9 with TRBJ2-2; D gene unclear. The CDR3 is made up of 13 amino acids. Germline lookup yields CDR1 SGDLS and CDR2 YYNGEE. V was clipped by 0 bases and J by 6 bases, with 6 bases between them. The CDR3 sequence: CASSVATAGELFF. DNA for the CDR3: TGTGCCAGCAGCGTAGCTACCGCCGGGGAGCTGTTTTTT.

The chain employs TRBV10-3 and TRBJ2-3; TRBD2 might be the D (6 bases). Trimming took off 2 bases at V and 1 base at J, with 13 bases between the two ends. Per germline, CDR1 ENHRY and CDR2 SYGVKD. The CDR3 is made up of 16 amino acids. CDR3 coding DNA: TGTGCCATCAGTGAGCCAGGACTAACCGGCACAGATACGCAGTATTTT. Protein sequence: CAISEPGLTGTDTQYF.

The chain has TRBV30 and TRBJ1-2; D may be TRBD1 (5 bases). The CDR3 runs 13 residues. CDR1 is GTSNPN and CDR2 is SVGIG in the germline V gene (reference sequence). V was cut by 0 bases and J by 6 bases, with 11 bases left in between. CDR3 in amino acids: CAWSVQGADGYTF. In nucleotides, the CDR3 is TGTGCCTGGAGTGTACAAGGGGCAGATGGCTACACCTTC.

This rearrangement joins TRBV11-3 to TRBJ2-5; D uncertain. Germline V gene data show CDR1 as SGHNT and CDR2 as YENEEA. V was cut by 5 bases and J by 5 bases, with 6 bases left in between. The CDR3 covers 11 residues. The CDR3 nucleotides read TGTGCCAGCAGCATCGGGGAGACCCAGTACTTC. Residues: CASSIGETQYF.

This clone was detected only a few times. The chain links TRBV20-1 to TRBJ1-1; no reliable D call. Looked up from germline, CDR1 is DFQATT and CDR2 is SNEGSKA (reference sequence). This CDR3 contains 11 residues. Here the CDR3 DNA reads TGCAGAGCTTTCAGTAACACTGAAGCTTTCTTT. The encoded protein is CRAFSNTEAFF.

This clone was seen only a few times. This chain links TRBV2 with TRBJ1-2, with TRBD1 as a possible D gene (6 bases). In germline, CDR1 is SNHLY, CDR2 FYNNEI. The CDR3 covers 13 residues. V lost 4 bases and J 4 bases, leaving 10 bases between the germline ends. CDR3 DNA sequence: TGTGCCAGCAGTGGGGGCAGGGGCTATGGCTACACCTTC. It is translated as CASSGGRGYGYTF.

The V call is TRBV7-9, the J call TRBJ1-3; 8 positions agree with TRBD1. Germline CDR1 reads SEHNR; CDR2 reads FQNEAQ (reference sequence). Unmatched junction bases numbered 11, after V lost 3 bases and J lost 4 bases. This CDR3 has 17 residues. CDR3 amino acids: CASSFPRTGSTGNTIYF. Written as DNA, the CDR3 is TGTGCCAGCAGCTTTCCGAGGACAGGGTCTACCGGAAACACCATATATTTT.

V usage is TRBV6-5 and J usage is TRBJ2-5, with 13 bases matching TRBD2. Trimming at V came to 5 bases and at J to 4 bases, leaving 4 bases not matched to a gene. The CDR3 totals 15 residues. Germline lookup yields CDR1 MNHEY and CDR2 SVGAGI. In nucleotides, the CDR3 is TGTGCCAGCAGTCCACTAGCGGGAGGGCCAGAGACCCAGTACTTC. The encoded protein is CASSPLAGGPETQYF.

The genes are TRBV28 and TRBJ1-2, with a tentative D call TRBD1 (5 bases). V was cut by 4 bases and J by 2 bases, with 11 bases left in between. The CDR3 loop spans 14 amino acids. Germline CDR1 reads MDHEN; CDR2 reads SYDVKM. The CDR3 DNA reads TGTGCCAGCAGTTCAGGGAGGTGGAACTATGGCTACACCTTC. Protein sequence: CASSSGRWNYGYTF.

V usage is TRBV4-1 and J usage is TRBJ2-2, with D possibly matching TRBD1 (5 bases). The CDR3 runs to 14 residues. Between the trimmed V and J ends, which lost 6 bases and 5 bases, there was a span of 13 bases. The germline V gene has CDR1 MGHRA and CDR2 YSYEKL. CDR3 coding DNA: TGCGCCAGCAGTCTCAGGGTAGGAACCGGGGAGCTGTTTTTT. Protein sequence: CASSLRVGTGELFF.

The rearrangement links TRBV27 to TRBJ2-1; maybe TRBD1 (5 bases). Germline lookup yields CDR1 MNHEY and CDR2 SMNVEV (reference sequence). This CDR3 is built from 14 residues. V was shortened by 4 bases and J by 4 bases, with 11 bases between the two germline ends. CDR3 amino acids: CASSSGLGYNEQFF. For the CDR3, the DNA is TGTGCCAGCAGTTCAGGGCTAGGGTACAATGAGCAGTTCTTC.